This entry is about one T cell receptor beta chain. In the authors' workflow: Estimated nucleated cell counts came from reference gene primer amplification. The method was immunoSEQ multiplex PCR; TCRdb's version includes in-frame clones alone and lacks a portion of them. V and J calls and clone size are those listed in that table; D and trimming were worked out from the DNA. The repertoire consists of just over 300,000 clones, with roughly 87% occurring once and the leading ten covering approximately 9%. This entry is derived from a study of blood T cell repertoires in COVID-19. Study-level background: Collection of acute and convalescent COVID-19 samples took place in the United States, Italy and Spain. T cells, B-cell-depleted T cells, or PBMCs provided the cDNA or gDNA that served as material.

Cohort assignment relied on participant-reported clinical history. The sample taken for sequencing was PBMCs or T cells enriched from blood (not recorded which). This TCR was sampled from a woman younger than 35 who had recovered from COVID-19.

The chain's CDR3 is CASSQGQLNNQPQHF. The CDR3 nucleotides are TGTGCCAGCAGCCAAGGACAGTTGAACAATCAGCCCCAGCATTTT. The chain links TRBV7-9 to TRBJ1-5; the D gene is possibly TRBD1 (6 bases). Between the trimmed V and J ends, which lost 5 bases and 3 bases, there was a span of 14 bases. The CDR3 runs 15 residues. CDR1 and CDR2 (germline): SEHNR, FQNEAQ (reference sequence).